This is a list of T cell receptor beta chains from one sample in a study of cytomegalovirus exposure and HLA in healthy donors. Some clones are missing from TCRdb's copy, which holds only in-frame ones; the method was immunoSEQ multiplex PCR. Recorded for this sample: 75,000 to 85,000 clones. The sample taken for sequencing was PBMCs. These receptor sequences come from a man between 50 and 59 years old in good health and CMV-seronegative. The CDR3 runs from the conserved cysteine through the conserved F or W. Each record gives: D gene, V gene, J gene, CDR3 DNA, CDR3 protein. D genes are given only for firm matches.

D: -; V: TRBV19; J: TRBJ1-2; DNA: TGTGCCAGTACGCCGGGAGACTATGGCTACACCTTC; CDR3: CASTPGDYGYTF
D: -; V: TRBV7-9; J: TRBJ1-1; DNA: TGTGCCAGCAGCTTGGGGGACATTAGAAGCAAAACTTTCTTT; CDR3: CASSLGDIRSKTFF
D: -; V: TRBV6-6; J: TRBJ1-6; DNA: TGTGCCAGCAGCGTCCTCTCCTATAATTCACCCCTCCACTTT; CDR3: CASSVLSYNSPLHF
D: -; V: TRBV9; J: TRBJ2-3; DNA: TGTGCCAGCAGCGTATTAGCCATGTTTAGAGATACGCAGTATTTT; CDR3: CASSVLAMFRDTQYF
D: TRBD2; V: TRBV5-1; J: TRBJ2-5; DNA: TGCGCCAGCAGCTATCCTAGACTAGCGGGGGGCCAAGAGACCCAGTACTTC; CDR3: CASSYPRLAGGQETQYF
D: -; V: TRBV27; J: TRBJ1-6; DNA: TGTGCCAGCAGTGGGCTTGCTTATAATTCACCCCTCCACTTT; CDR3: CASSGLAYNSPLHF
D: TRBD1; V: TRBV7-3; J: TRBJ1-2; DNA: TGTGCCAGCAGCCCGAATCAGGGGGCAGGTGGCTACACCTTC; CDR3: CASSPNQGAGGYTF
D: TRBD1; V: TRBV9; J: TRBJ1-2; DNA: TGTGCCAGCAGCGTAGACCCAGGGGGCGGGTATGGCTACACCTTC; CDR3: CASSVDPGGGYGYTF
D: TRBD1; V: TRBV6-6; J: TRBJ2-7; DNA: TGTGCCAGCAGCGACATTGGGACAGGGCCTACCTACGAGCAGTACTTC; CDR3: CASSDIGTGPTYEQYF
D: -; V: TRBV7-2; J: TRBJ2-5; DNA: TGTGCCAGCAGCTTAGAAGTAGTCGGAGAGACCCAGTACTTC; CDR3: CASSLEVVGETQYF
D: TRBD2; V: TRBV9; J: TRBJ2-5; DNA: TGTGCCAGCAGCGTAGGGACTAGGGAAGAGGAGACCCAGTACTTC; CDR3: CASSVGTREEETQYF
D: TRBD1; V: TRBV7-3; J: TRBJ2-1; DNA: TGTGCCAGCAGCTCGACAGGGGGCGCAGGCTCCTACAATGAGCAGTTCTTC; CDR3: CASSSTGGAGSYNEQFF
D: -; V: TRBV6-5; J: TRBJ1-1; DNA: TGTGCCAGCAGTCCCGGGTTCTATAACACTGAAGCTTTCTTT; CDR3: CASSPGFYNTEAFF
D: -; V: TRBV13; J: TRBJ2-7; DNA: TGTGCCAGCAGCCCGACTAGAGGGGCCTACGAGCAGTACTTC; CDR3: CASSPTRGAYEQYF
D: -; V: TRBV6-5; J: TRBJ2-7; DNA: TGTGCCAGCAGTTACAAACAGGGGGGGTTCTACGAGCAGTACTTC; CDR3: CASSYKQGGFYEQYF